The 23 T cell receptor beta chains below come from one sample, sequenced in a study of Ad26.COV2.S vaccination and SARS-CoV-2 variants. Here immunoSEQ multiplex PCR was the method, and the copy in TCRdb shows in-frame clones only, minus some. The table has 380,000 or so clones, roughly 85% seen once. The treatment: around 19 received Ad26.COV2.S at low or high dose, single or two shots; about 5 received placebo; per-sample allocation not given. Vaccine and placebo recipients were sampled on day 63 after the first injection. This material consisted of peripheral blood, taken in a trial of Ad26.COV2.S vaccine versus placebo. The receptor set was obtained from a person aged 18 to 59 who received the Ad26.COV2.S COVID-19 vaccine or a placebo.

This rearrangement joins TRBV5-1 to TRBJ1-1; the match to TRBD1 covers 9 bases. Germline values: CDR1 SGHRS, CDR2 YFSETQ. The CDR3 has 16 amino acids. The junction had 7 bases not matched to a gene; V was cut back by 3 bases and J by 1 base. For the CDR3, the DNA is TGCGCCAGCAGCTCAACAGGGGGCCGGGGGAACACTGAAGCTTTCTTT. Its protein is CASSSTGGRGNTEAFF.

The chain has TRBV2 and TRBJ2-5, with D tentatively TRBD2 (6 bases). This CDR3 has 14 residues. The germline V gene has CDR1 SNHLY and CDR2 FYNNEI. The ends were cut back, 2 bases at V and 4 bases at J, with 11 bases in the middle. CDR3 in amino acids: CASSEQGGGETQYF. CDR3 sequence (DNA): TGTGCCAGCAGTGAACAGGGAGGAGGAGAGACCCAGTACTTC.

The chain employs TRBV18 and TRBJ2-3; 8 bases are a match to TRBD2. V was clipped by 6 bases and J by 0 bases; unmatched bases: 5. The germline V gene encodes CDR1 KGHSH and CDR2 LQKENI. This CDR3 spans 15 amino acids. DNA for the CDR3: TGTGCCAGCTCCGAACTAGCGGTTAGCACAGATACGCAGTATTTT. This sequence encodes CASSELAVSTDTQYF.

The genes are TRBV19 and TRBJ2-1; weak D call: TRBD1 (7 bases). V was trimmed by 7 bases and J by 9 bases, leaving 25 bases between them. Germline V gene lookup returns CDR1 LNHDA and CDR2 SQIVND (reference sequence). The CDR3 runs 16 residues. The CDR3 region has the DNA TGTGCCAGTACCACATCAGGGGGGAGAAACTACGGTGAGCAGTTCTTC. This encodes CASTTSGGRNYGEQFF.

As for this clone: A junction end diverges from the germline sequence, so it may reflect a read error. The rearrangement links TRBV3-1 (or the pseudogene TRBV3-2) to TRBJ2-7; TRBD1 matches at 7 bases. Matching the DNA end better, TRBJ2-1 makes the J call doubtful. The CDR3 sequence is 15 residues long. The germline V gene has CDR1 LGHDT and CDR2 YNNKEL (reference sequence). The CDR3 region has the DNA TGTGCCGGCAGATCGACAGGGCACTCCTACAATGAGCAGTTCTTC. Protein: CAGRSTGHSYNEQFF.

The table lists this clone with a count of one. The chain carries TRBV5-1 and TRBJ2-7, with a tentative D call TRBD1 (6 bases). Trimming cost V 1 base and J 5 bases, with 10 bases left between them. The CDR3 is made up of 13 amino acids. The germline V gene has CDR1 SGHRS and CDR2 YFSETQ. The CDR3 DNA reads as TGCGCCAGCAGCTTGCCAGGGGCAGACGAGCAGTACTTC. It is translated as CASSLPGADEQYF.

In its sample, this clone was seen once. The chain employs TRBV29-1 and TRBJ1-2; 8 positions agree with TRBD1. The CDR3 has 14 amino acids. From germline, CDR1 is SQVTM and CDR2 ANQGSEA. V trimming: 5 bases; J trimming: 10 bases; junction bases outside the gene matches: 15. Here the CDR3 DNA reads TGCAGCGTTCAAAACATGGACAGGGAGATGGCCTACACCTTC. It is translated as CSVQNMDREMAYTF.

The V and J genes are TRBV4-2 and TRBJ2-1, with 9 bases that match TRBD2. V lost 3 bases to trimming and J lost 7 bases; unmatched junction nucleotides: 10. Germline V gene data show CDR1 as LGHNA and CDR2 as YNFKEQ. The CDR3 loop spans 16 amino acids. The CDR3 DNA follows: TGTGCCAGCAGCCACACCGCGGGGGGGCCTGGGAATGAGCAGTTCTTC. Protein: CASSHTAGGPGNEQFF.

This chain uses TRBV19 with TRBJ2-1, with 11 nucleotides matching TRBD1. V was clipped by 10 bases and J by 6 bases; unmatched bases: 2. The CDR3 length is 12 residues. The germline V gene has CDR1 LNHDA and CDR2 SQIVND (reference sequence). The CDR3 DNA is TGTGCCATTGGACAGGGGGCCAATGAGCAGTTCTTC. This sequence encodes CAIGQGANEQFF. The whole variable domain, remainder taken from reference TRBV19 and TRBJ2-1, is DGGITQSPKYLFRKEGQNVTLSCEQNLNHDAMYWYRQDPGQGLRLIYYSQIVNDFQKGDIAEGYSVSREKKESFPLTVTSAQKNPTAFYLCAIGQGANEQFFGPGTRLTVL.

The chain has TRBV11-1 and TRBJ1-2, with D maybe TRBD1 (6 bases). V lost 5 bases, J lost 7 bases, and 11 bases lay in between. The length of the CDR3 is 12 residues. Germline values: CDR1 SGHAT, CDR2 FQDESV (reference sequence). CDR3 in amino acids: CASSRAGAGYTF. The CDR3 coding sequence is TGTGCCAGCAGCCGAGCAGGGGCTGGCTACACCTTC.

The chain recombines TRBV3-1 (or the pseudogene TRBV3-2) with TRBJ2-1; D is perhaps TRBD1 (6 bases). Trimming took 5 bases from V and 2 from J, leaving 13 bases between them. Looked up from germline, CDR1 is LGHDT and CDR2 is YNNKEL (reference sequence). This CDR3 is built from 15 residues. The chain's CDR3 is CASSETGPTYNEQFF. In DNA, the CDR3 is TGTGCCAGCAGCGAAACAGGGCCTACCTACAATGAGCAGTTCTTC.

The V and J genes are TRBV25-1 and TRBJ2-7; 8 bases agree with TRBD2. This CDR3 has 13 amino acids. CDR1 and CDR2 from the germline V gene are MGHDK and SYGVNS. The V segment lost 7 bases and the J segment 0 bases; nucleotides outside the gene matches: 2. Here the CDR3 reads CASKRGSSYEQYF. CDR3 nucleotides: TGTGCCAGCAAGCGGGGGAGCTCCTACGAGCAGTACTTC.

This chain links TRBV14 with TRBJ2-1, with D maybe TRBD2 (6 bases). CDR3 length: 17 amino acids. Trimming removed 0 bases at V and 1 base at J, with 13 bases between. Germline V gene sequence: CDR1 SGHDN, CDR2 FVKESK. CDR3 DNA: TGTGCCAGCAGCCAAGATTGGGCTAGCGAATCCTACAATGAGCAGTTCTTC. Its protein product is CASSQDWASESYNEQFF. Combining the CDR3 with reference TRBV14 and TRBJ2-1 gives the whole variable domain EAGVTQFPSHSVIEKGQTVTLRCDPISGHDNLYWYRRVMGKEIKFLLHFVKESKQDESGMPNNRFLAERTGGTYSTLKVQPAELEDSGVYFCASSQDWASESYNEQFFGPGTRLTVL.

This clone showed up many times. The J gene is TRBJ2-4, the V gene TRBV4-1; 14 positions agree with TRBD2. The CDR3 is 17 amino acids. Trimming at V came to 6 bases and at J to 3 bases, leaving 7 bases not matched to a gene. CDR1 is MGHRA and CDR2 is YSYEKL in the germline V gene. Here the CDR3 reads CASRRTSGGIGKNIQYF. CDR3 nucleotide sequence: TGCGCCAGCAGGAGGACTAGCGGGGGGATCGGCAAAAACATTCAGTACTTC.

In DNA, the CDR3 is TGCAGTGCTTTCGGCCCTAGGAGAGCTTTCTTT. As protein: CSAFGPRRAFF. The chain uses TRBV20-1 and TRBJ1-1; no clear D. The germline V gene encodes CDR1 DFQATT and CDR2 SNEGSKA (reference sequence). The V and J ends lost 5 bases and 10 bases respectively, with 14 bases between them. The CDR3 runs 11 residues.

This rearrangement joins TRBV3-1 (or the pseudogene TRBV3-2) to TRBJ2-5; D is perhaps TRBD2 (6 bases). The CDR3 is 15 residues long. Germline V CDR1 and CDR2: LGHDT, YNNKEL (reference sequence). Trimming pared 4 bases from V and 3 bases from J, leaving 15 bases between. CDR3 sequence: CASSLSRGYEETQYF. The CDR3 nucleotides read TGTGCCAGCAGCCTTTCGCGGGGCTACGAAGAGACCCAGTACTTC.

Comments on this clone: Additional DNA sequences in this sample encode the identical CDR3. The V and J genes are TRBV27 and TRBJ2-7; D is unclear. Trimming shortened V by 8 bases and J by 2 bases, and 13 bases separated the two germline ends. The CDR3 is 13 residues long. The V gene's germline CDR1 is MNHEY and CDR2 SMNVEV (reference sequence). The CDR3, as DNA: TGTGCCAGCTCTTCGGGTCCACCCTACGAGCAGTACTTC. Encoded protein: CASSSGPPYEQYF.

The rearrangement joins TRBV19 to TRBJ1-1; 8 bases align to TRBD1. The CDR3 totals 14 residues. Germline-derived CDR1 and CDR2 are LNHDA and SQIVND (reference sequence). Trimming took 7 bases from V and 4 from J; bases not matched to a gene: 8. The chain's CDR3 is CASTAGQVGTEAFF. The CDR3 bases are TGTGCCAGTACCGCGGGACAGGTCGGCACTGAAGCTTTCTTT. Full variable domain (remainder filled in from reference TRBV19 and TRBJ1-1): DGGITQSPKYLFRKEGQNVTLSCEQNLNHDAMYWYRQDPGQGLRLIYYSQIVNDFQKGDIAEGYSVSREKKESFPLTVTSAQKNPTAFYLCASTAGQVGTEAFFGQGTRLTVV.

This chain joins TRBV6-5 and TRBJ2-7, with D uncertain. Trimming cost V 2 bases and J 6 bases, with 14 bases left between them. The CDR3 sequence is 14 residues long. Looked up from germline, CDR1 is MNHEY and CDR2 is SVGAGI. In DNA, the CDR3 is TGTGCCAGCAGTTACCGAGGAGACCTCGCCGAGCAGTACTTC. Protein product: CASSYRGDLAEQYF.

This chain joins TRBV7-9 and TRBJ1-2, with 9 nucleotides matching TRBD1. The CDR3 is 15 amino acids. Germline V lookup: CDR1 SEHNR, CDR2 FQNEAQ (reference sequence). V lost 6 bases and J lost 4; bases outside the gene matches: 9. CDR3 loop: CASSNSDRGSYGYTF. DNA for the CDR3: TGTGCCAGCAGTAATTCGGACAGGGGAAGCTATGGCTACACCTTC.

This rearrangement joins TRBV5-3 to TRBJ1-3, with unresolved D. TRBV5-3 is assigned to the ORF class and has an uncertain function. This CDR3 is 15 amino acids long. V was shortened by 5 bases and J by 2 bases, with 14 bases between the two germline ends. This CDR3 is CARSYGPSAGNTIYF. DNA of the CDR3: TGTGCCAGAAGTTACGGCCCGTCGGCTGGAAACACCATATATTTT.

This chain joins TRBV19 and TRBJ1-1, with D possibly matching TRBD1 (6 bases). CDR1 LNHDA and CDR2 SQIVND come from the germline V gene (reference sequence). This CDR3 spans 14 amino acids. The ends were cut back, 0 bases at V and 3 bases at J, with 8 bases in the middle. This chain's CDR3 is CASSIEGADTEAFF. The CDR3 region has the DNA TGTGCCAGTAGTATAGAGGGGGCGGACACTGAAGCTTTCTTT. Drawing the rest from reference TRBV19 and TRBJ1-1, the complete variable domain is DGGITQSPKYLFRKEGQNVTLSCEQNLNHDAMYWYRQDPGQGLRLIYYSQIVNDFQKGDIAEGYSVSREKKESFPLTVTSAQKNPTAFYLCASSIEGADTEAFFGQGTRLTVV.

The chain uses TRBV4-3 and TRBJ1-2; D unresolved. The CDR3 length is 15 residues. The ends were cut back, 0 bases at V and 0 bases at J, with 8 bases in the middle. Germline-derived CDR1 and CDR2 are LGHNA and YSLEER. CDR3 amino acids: CASSQDWAANYGYTF. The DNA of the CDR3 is TGCGCCAGCAGCCAAGATTGGGCAGCTAACTATGGCTACACCTTC.